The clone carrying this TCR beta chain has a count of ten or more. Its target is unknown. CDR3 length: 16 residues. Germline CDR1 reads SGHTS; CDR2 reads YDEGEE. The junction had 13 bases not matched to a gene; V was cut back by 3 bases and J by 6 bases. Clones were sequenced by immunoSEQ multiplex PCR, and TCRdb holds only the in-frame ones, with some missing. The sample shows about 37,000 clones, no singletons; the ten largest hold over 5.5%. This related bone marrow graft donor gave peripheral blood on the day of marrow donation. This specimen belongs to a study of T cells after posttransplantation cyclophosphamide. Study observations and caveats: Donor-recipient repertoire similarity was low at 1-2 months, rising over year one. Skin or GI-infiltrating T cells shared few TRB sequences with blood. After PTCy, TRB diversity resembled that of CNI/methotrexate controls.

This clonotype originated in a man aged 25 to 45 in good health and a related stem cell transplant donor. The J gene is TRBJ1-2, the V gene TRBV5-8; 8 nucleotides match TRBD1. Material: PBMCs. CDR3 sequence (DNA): TGTGCCAGCAGCTCCCAAGGGCCAACAGGGGGGCATGGCTACACCTTC. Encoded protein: CASSSQGPTGGHGYTF. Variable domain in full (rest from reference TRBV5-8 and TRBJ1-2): EAGVTQSPTHLIKTRGQQATLRCSPISGHTSVYWYQQALGLGLQFLLWYDEGEERNRGNFPPRFSGRQFPNYSSELNVNALELEDSALYLCASSSQGPTGGHGYTFGSGTRLTVV.